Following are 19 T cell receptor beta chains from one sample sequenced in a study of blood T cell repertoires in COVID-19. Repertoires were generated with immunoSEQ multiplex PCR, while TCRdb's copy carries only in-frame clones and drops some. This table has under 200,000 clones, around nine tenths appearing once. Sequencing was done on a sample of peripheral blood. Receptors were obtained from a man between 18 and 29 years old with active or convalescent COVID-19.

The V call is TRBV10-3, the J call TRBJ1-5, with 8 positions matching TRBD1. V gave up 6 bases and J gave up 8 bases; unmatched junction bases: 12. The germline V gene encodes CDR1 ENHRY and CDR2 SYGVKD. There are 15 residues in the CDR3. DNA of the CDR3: TGTGCCATCAGAGAGCAGGGGGCTGGGGGTAAGCCCCAGCATTTT. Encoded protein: CAIREQGAGGKPQHF.

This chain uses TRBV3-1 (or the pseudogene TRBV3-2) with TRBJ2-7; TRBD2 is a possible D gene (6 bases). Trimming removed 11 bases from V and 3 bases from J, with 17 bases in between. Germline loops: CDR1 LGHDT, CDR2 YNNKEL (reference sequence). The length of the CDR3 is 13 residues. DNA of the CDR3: TGTGCCTGGAAGGCGGGAAGGGGCTACGAGCAGTACTTC. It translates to CAWKAGRGYEQYF.

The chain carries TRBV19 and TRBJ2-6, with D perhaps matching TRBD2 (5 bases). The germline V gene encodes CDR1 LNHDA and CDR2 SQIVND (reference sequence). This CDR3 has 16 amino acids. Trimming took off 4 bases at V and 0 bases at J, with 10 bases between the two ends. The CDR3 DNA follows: TGTGCCAGTAGTACAGGACTCTACTCTGGGGCCAACGTCCTGACTTTC. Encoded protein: CASSTGLYSGANVLTF.

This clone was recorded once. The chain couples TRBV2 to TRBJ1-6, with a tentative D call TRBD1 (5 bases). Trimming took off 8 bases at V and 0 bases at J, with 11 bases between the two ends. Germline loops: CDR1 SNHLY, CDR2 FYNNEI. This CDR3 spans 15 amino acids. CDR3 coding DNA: TGTGCCAGCGATCCGGGGGGCTCCTATAATTCACCCCTCCACTTT. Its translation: CASDPGGSYNSPLHF. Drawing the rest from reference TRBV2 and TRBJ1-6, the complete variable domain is EPEVTQTPSHQVTQMGQEVILRCVPISNHLYFYWYRQILGQKVEFLVSFYNNEISEKSEIFDDQFSVERPDGSNFTLKIRSTKLEDSAMYFCASDPGGSYNSPLHFGNGTRLTVT.

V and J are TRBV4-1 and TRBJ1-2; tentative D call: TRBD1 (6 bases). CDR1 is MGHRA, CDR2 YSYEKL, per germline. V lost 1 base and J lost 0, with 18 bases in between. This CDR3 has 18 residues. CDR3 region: CASSQVLLTGSANYGYTF. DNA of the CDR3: TGCGCCAGCAGCCAAGTTCTATTAACAGGGAGTGCTAACTATGGCTACACCTTC.

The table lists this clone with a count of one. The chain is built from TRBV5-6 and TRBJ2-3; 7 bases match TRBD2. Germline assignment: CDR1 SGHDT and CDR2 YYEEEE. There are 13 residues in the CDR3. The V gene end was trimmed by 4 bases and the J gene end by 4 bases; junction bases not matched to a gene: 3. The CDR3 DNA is TGTGCCAGCAGCACAGCGGGGCCAGATACGCAGTATTTT. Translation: CASSTAGPDTQYF.

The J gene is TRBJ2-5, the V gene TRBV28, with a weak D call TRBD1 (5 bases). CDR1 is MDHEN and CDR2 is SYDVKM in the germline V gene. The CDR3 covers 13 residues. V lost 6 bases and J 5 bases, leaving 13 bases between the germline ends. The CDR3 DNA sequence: TGTGCCAGCAGAGGGTCAGGGTGGGAGACCCAGTACTTC. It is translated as CASRGSGWETQYF.

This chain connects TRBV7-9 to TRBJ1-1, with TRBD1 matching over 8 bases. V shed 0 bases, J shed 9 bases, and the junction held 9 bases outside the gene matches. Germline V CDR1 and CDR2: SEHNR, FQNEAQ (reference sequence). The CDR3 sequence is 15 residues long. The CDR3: CASSLATPDRGKAFF. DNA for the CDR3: TGTGCCAGCAGCTTAGCGACCCCAGACAGGGGTAAAGCTTTCTTT.

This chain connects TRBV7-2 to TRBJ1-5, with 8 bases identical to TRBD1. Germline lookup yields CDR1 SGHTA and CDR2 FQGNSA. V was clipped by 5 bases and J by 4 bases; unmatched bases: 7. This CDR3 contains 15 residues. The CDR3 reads CASSKQGAINQPQHF. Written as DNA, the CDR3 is TGTGCCAGCAGCAAGCAGGGGGCCATTAATCAGCCCCAGCATTTT.

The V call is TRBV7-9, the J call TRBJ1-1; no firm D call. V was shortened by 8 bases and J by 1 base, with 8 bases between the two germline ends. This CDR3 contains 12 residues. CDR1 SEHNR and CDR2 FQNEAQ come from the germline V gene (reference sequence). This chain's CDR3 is CASAVGNTEAFF. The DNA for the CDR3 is TGTGCCAGCGCGGTAGGGAACACTGAAGCTTTCTTT.

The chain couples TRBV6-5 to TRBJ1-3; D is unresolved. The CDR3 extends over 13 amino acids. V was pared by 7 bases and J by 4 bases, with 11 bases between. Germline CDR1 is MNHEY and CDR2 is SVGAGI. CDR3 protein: CASTRPGGNTIYF. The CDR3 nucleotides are TGTGCCAGCACTCGGCCGGGGGGAAACACCATATATTTT.

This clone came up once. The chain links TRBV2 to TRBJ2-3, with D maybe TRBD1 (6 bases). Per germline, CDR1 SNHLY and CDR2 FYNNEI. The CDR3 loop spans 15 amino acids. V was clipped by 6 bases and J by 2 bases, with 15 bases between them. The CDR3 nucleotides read TGTGCCAGCAGCCACCCGGACAGTTCCACAGATACGCAGTATTTT. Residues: CASSHPDSSTDTQYF.

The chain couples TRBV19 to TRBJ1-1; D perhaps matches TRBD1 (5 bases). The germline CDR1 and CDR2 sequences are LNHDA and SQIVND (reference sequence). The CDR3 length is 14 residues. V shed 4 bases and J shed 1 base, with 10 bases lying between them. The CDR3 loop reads CASSRRDSNTEAFF. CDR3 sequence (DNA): TGTGCCAGTAGTAGAAGGGACTCGAACACTGAAGCTTTCTTT.

For the CDR3, the DNA is TGTGCCAGCAGCGTCTCAGGGGTGAACACTGAAGCTTTCTTT. It codes for CASSVSGVNTEAFF. V gene TRBV7-3 combines with J gene TRBJ1-1, with D perhaps TRBD1 (6 bases). The ends were cut back, 5 bases at V and 0 bases at J, with 10 bases in the middle. Germline values: CDR1 SGHTA, CDR2 FQGTGA. The CDR3 is made up of 14 amino acids.

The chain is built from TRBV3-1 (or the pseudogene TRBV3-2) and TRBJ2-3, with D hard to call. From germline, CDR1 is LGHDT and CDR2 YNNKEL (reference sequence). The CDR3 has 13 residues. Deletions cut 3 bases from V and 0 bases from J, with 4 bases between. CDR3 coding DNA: TGTGCCAGCAGCCATCAAAGCACAGATACGCAGTATTTT. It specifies CASSHQSTDTQYF.

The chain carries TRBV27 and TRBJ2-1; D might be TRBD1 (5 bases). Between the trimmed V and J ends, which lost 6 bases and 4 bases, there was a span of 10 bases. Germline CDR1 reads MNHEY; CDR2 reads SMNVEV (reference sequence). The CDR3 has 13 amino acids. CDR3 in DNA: TGTGCCAGCAGGGTTGGGGCTTACAATGAGCAGTTCTTC. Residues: CASRVGAYNEQFF.

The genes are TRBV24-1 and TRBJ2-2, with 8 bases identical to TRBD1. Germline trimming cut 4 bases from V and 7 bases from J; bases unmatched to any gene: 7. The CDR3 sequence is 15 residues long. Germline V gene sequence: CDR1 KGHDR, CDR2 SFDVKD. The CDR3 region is CATSESDREYGELFF. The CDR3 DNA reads TGTGCCACCAGTGAGTCGGACAGGGAGTACGGGGAGCTGTTTTTT.

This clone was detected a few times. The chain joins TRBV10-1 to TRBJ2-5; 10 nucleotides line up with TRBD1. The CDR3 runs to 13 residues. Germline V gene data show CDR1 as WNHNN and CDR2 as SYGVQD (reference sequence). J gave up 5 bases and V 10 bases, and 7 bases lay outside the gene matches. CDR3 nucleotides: TGCGCCACCTCGGACAGGGGGAGTGAGACCCAGTACTTC. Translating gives CATSDRGSETQYF.

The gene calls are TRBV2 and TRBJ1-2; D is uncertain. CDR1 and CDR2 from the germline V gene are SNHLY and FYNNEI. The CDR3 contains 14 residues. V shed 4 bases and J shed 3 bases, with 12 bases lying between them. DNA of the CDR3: TGTGCCAGCAGTGCCAACCCCAGTGACTATGGCTACACCTTC. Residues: CASSANPSDYGYTF.